This is a list of T cell receptor beta chains from one sample in a study of cytomegalovirus exposure and HLA in healthy donors. Sequenced by immunoSEQ multiplex PCR; TCRdb stores in-frame clones only, minus some. The sample shows 65,000 to 70,000 clones, roughly nine tenths of them seen only once. Sequences were obtained from PBMCs. All receptors come from a man younger than 35 in good health and CMV-seronegative. The CDR3 runs from the conserved cysteine through the conserved F or W. The D gene is left open where the match is weak. Expanded clones get a size class; other rows say once, few or many, or leave the size out.

TRBJ2-2	.	.	TRBV28	CASSKGGTNTGELFF	TGTGCCAGCAGTAAAGGGGGTACGAACACCGGGGAGCTGTTTTTT
TRBJ1-3	.	.	TRBV7-9	CASSLGQAVVAGNTIYF	TGTGCCAGCAGCTTAGGTCAGGCCGTTGTTGCAGGAAACACCATATATTTT
TRBJ2-1	.	TRBD1	TRBV4-3	CASSQMAGTESYNEQFF	TGCGCCAGCAGCCAGATGGCCGGGACAGAGTCCTACAATGAGCAGTTCTTC
TRBJ2-5	.	.	TRBV27	CASSFPRDHF	TGTGCCAGCAGTTTTCCGAGAGATCACTTC
TRBJ2-7	.	TRBD1	TRBV28	CAITGQGKNEQYF	TGTGCCATCACGGGACAGGGTAAGAACGAGCAGTACTTC
TRBJ1-1	.	.	TRBV10-3	CAISGGWGDGIVNTEAFF	TGTGCCATCAGTGGAGGATGGGGGGATGGGATTGTGAACACTGAAGCTTTCTTT
TRBJ2-7	.	.	TRBV5-1	CASSGAGSYEQYF	TGCGCCAGCAGTGGGGCAGGGTCCTACGAGCAGTACTTC
TRBJ1-5	.	.	TRBV28	CASSLVQTYSNQPQHF	TGTGCCAGCAGTTTAGTCCAAACCTATAGCAATCAGCCCCAGCATTTT
TRBJ2-5	.	.	TRBV9	CASSPRWAGETQYF	TGTGCCAGCAGCCCCCGGTGGGCCGGCGAGACCCAGTACTTC
TRBJ2-4	few	.	TRBV19	CASTDSYAAKNIQYF	TGTGCCAGTACCGACAGTTACGCCGCCAAAAACATTCAGTACTTC
TRBJ2-5	.	TRBD1	TRBV7-9	CASSLPRQGVQYF	TGTGCCAGCAGCTTACCCCGACAGGGGGTCCAGTACTTC
TRBJ2-2	.	.	TRBV29-1	CSGLGSLANTGELFF	TGCAGCGGTTTGGGGAGCCTCGCGAACACCGGGGAGCTGTTTTTT
TRBJ2-1	.	TRBD2	TRBV5-1	CASSLSRAGTPNEQFF	TGCGCCAGCAGCCTCTCCAGAGCGGGGACCCCCAATGAGCAGTTCTTC
TRBJ2-2	.	TRBD1	TRBV6-5	CASGRDRGTGELFF	TGTGCCAGCGGGAGGGACAGGGGCACCGGGGAGCTGTTTTTT
TRBJ2-2	.	TRBD2	TRBV5-1	CASSQAGVDYTGELFF	TGCGCCAGCAGCCAAGCGGGGGTGGATTACACCGGGGAGCTGTTTTTT
TRBJ2-2	.	TRBD2	TRBV5-6	CASSQREGTGELFF	TGTGCCAGCAGCCAAAGGGAGGGCACCGGGGAGCTGTTTTTT
TRBJ2-3	.	TRBD2	TRBV7-8	CASSPPKREGIDTQYF	TGTGCCAGCAGCCCGCCGAAGCGGGAGGGTATAGATACGCAGTATTTT
TRBJ2-1	.	TRBD2	TRBV28	CASSLLGTSGSPYNEQFF	TGTGCCAGCAGTTTATTGGGGACTAGCGGGAGTCCCTACAATGAGCAGTTCTTC
TRBJ2-5	.	TRBD2	TRBV18	CASSPPGRGLGETQYF	TGTGCCAGCTCACCACCCGGGAGGGGCTTAGGAGAGACCCAGTACTTC
TRBJ2-3	.	TRBD2	TRBV29-1	CSVEDSHRSGGTDTQYF	TGCAGCGTTGAAGACTCCCATCGGAGCGGGGGCACAGATACGCAGTATTTT
TRBJ1-1	.	TRBD1	TRBV10-3	CATGQGVNTEAFF	TGTGCCACGGGACAGGGGGTGAACACTGAAGCTTTCTTT
TRBJ1-5	.	.	TRBV30	CAWSVSRGNQPQHF	TGTGCCTGGAGTGTAAGCAGGGGCAATCAGCCCCAGCATTTT
TRBJ2-7	.	.	TRBV12-5	CASEWGPTSLPYEQYF	TGTGCTAGTGAATGGGGGCCCACGAGCCTCCCCTACGAGCAGTACTTC
TRBJ2-3	.	.	TRBV5-4	CASSLGGAVGKDTQYF	TGTGCCAGCAGCTTAGGGGGGGCCGTCGGAAAAGATACGCAGTATTTT
TRBJ1-1	.	.	TRBV19	CASSIGGVMNTEAFF	TGTGCCAGTAGTATCGGAGGGGTAATGAACACTGAAGCTTTCTTT
TRBJ2-1	.	.	TRBV11-2	CASSTRPTYYNEQFF	TGTGCCAGCAGCACGCGGCCGACTTATTACAATGAGCAGTTCTTC
TRBJ2-2	.	TRBD2	TRBV5-6	CASSLTSGRANTGELFF	TGTGCCAGCAGCCTGACTAGCGGGAGGGCGAACACCGGGGAGCTGTTTTTT
TRBJ1-2	.	TRBD1	TRBV2	CASPGDRVGYTF	TGTGCCAGCCCAGGGGACAGGGTTGGCTACACCTTC
TRBJ1-2	.	TRBD1	TRBV29-1	CSVGGGTDYGYTF	TGCAGCGTTGGGGGTGGGACAGACTATGGCTACACCTTC
TRBJ2-6	.	.	TRBV27	CASSSGNSGANVLTF	TGTGCCAGCAGTTCAGGGAACTCTGGGGCCAACGTCCTGACTTTC
TRBJ2-7	.	TRBD2	TRBV19	CASSLGPGEGTYEQYF	TGTGCCAGTAGCCTCGGGCCGGGGGAGGGAACCTACGAGCAGTACTTC
TRBJ2-3	.	.	TRBV7-8	CASSLAWSSADTQYF	TGTGCCAGCAGCTTAGCTTGGAGTAGCGCAGATACGCAGTATTTT
TRBJ1-2	.	.	TRBV28	CASREDRRYGYTF	TGTGCCAGCAGAGAAGACAGGCGGTATGGCTACACCTTC
TRBJ2-1	.	TRBD2	TRBV7-8	CASSLARSSGSHNEQFF	TGTGCCAGCAGCTTAGCGCGGTCTAGCGGGAGCCACAATGAGCAGTTCTTC
TRBJ1-1	.	.	TRBV27	CASSLSREINTEAFF	TGTGCCAGCAGTTTATCCCGGGAGATTAACACTGAAGCTTTCTTT
TRBJ1-5	.	TRBD1	TRBV9	CASSPTGGGQPQHF	TGTGCCAGCAGCCCGACAGGGGGCGGACAGCCCCAGCATTTT
TRBJ1-5	.	.	TRBV6-5	CASSSRGGRYQPQHF	TGTGCCAGCAGTTCCCGTGGGGGGAGATATCAGCCCCAGCATTTT
TRBJ2-5	.	TRBD2	TRBV7-9	CASSLVLAGLGKTQYF	TGTGCCAGCAGCTTAGTACTAGCGGGACTGGGGAAGACCCAGTACTTC
TRBJ2-7	.	TRBD1	TRBV27	CASSSHRGQLAYEQYF	TGTGCCAGCAGTTCTCACAGGGGTCAACTGGCCTACGAGCAGTACTTC
TRBJ2-7	.	.	TRBV7-8	CASSLDAPNRVYEQYF	TGTGCCAGCAGCTTAGACGCTCCTAACAGGGTTTACGAGCAGTACTTC
TRBJ2-1	.	.	TRBV27	CASSPRQYNEQFF	TGTGCCAGCAGCCCGAGACAATACAATGAGCAGTTCTTC
TRBJ2-7	.	TRBD2	TRBV19	CASSPSGLAGETYEQYF	TGTGCCAGTAGTCCGTCGGGACTAGCGGGAGAGACCTACGAGCAGTACTTC